This T cell receptor beta chain was profiled in a study of T cell responses to AZD1222 COVID-19 vaccine. Germline loops: CDR1 SNHLY, CDR2 FYNNEI. The V segment lost 4 bases and the J segment 0 bases; nucleotides outside the gene matches: 6. The CDR3 spans 16 residues. Study-level findings and limits: White British donors predominated, females outnumbered males, and clonal diversity was possibly underestimated. Vaccine-associated CD4 TCRs ranged over spike, dominating at 160-218 and 743-854. Baseline testing showed seropositivity in only a handful of AZD1222 recipients.

The assay was immunoSEQ multiplex PCR, and TCRdb's table has in-frame clones only and misses some. The profile shows approximately 90,000 clones, 75% to 90% of them singletons. For this clone: Its cognate antigen is unknown.

The gene calls are TRBV2 and TRBJ1-3; 7 nucleotides line up with TRBD1. The source is an adult in good health. This specimen was peripheral blood, taken on day 0 of AZD1222 vaccination. In nucleotides, the CDR3 is TGTGCCAGCAGTGTTCAGGGGGTATACTCTGGAAACACCATATATTTT. Translation gives CASSVQGVYSGNTIYF.